Each of the 11 T cell receptor beta chains below was sequenced from the same sample in a study of blood T cells in healthy people across ages. A second PCR of about 6 to 11 cycles used a sample-barcoded 5' primer and a J-beta primer mix. From the 5' RACE reads, TCRdb called clonotypes with MiXCR, one entry per CDR3 protein. In the table there are more than 800,000 distinct CDR3 sequences, 45% of which are singletons. The source material was blood. Receptors were obtained from a woman aged 55-75 years in good health.

As to this clonotype: A junction end diverges from the germline sequence, so it may reflect a read error. The V and J genes are TRBV20-1 and TRBJ2-1; D uncertain. The V gene's germline CDR1 is DFQATT and CDR2 SNEGSKA (reference sequence). The CDR3 extends over 16 amino acids. CDR3 nucleotides: TGCAGTGCTAGTCCCATAACGCCTAACTCCTGCAATGAGCAGTTCTTC. It encodes CSASPITPNSCNEQFF.

This sequence joins TRBV5-6 and TRBJ2-1, with D unclear. Trimming removed 2 bases from V and 0 bases from J, with 18 bases in between. The CDR3 loop spans 18 amino acids. Germline V gene sequence: CDR1 SGHDT, CDR2 YYEEEE. Here the CDR3 reads CASSLSQSTESSYNEQFF. CDR3 nucleotides: TGTGCCAGCAGCTTATCCCAGAGTACCGAGAGCTCCTACAATGAGCAGTTCTTC. The whole variable domain, filled in from reference TRBV5-6 and TRBJ2-1, reads DAGVTQSPTHLIKTRGQQVTLRCSPKSGHDTVSWYQQALGQGPQFIFQYYEEEERQRGNFPDRFSGHQFPNYSSELNVNALLLGDSALYLCASSLSQSTESSYNEQFFGPGTRLTVL.

This clonotype occurred a few times. The chain has TRBV14 and TRBJ2-1; D unresolved. From germline, CDR1 is SGHDN and CDR2 FVKESK. Between the trimmed V and J ends, which lost 2 bases and 0 bases, there was a span of 5 bases. CDR3 size: 14 residues. The CDR3 spells CASSQMGSYNEQFF. For the CDR3, the DNA is TGTGCCAGCAGCCAAATGGGCTCCTACAATGAGCAGTTCTTC. The entire variable domain, with the rest obtained from reference TRBV14 and TRBJ2-1, is as follows: EAGVTQFPSHSVIEKGQTVTLRCDPISGHDNLYWYRRVMGKEIKFLLHFVKESKQDESGMPNNRFLAERTGGTYSTLKVQPAELEDSGVYFCASSQMGSYNEQFFGPGTRLTVL.

This clonotype was detected a few times. The V call is TRBV27, the J call TRBJ2-3, with 7 bases that match TRBD2. V gave up 6 bases and J gave up 0 bases; unmatched junction bases: 9. The CDR3 has 16 residues. Germline CDR1 reads MNHEY; CDR2 reads SMNVEV (reference sequence). In DNA form, the CDR3 reads TGTGCCAGCAGCCCTCAGCGGGACTCTAGCACAGATACGCAGTATTTT. Its translation: CASSPQRDSSTDTQYF.

This chain links TRBV5-1 with TRBJ2-7; 12 nucleotides match TRBD1. V trimming: 7 bases; J trimming: 6 bases; junction bases outside the gene matches: 17. CDR1 SGHRS and CDR2 YFSETQ come from the germline V gene. This CDR3 has 17 residues. CDR3 sequence reads: CASAPFSPGQGASEQYF. The CDR3, as DNA: TGCGCCAGCGCCCCTTTTTCTCCGGGACAGGGGGCCAGCGAGCAGTACTTC.

For this clonotype: It may be a read error: a sequence one base away is much more abundant. The rearrangement uses TRBV7-2 and TRBJ1-2, with 8 bases fitting TRBD1. CDR1 and CDR2 (germline): SGHTA, FQGNSA. V lost 4 bases to trimming and J lost 6 bases; unmatched junction nucleotides: 10. The CDR3 is 15 residues long. Written as DNA, the CDR3 is TGTGCCAGCAGCTCCCCGGACAGGGCGAACCATGGCTACACCTTC. This codes for CASSSPDRANHGYTF.

This clonotype was counted a single time. This sequence joins TRBV20-1 and TRBJ2-1, with TRBD2 matching over 11 bases. The CDR3 contains 15 residues. V shed 3 bases, J shed 5 bases, and the junction held 6 bases outside the gene matches. Germline CDR1 and CDR2: DFQATT and SNEGSKA (reference sequence). Written as DNA, the CDR3 is TGCAGTGCTAGTGGACTAGCGGGTAGAGACAATGAGCAGTTCTTC. Its translation is CSASGLAGRDNEQFF.

The V call is TRBV5-1, the J call TRBJ2-5, with TRBD1 identical over 10 bases. Per the germline V gene, CDR1 is SGHRS and CDR2 is YFSETQ. There are 16 residues in the CDR3. J was trimmed by 2 bases and V by 4 bases; bases with no gene match: 8. The CDR3 is CASSTGQGLGQETQYF. The CDR3 region has the DNA TGCGCCAGCAGCACGGGACAGGGGTTGGGTCAAGAGACCCAGTACTTC.

The chain employs TRBV10-3 and TRBJ2-3; a possible D gene is TRBD2 (6 bases). The CDR3 spans 15 residues. Germline-derived CDR1 and CDR2 are ENHRY and SYGVKD. Trimming removed 10 bases from V and 6 bases from J, with 23 bases in between. CDR3 coding DNA: TGTGCCACCATGGGTAGCGGACCTCTATCCGATACGCAGTATTTT. Translated: CATMGSGPLSDTQYF.

V gene TRBV19 combines with J gene TRBJ2-7, with 7 bases lining up with TRBD2. The assigned J gene may be wrong: the sequence end matches TRBJ2-4 better. The CDR3 runs to 14 residues. The germline V gene has CDR1 LNHDA and CDR2 SQIVND (reference sequence). The CDR3 spells CASSRPGGKNIQYF. CDR3 nucleotides: TGTGCCAGCTCCCGGCCCGGGGGGAAAAACATTCAGTACTTC.

This clonotype occurred a few times. This chain's CDR3 is CASKLPSGGQYF. CDR3 nucleotide sequence: TGTGCCAGCAAACTCCCGTCTGGGGGGCAGTACTTC. The chain employs TRBV6-1 and TRBJ2-5, with D perhaps TRBD2 (6 bases). Trimming took off 7 bases at V and 11 bases at J, with 17 bases between the two ends. This CDR3 is 12 amino acids long. Germline V gene data show CDR1 as MNHNS and CDR2 as SASEGT.